The 10 T cell receptor beta chains reported below all come from one sample, sequenced in a study of T cell repertoires in cytomegalovirus infection (dated by TCRdb to 2018 to 2020). The reads were generated on an Illumina HiSeq 1500. TCRdb reran the public reads through fastp at Q25 and MiXCR, keeping productive beta chains. Duplicate CDR3 protein sequences are folded into a single record with the most common DNA and genes. In all, the sample holds 200,000 to 300,000 distinct CDR3 sequences, and approximately 10% of those were seen once. The ten largest clonotypes hold about 16% of the sample. Sequenced material: PBMCs. The receptor set was obtained from a human donor in good health (CMV status not recorded). Some clones in this sample may be carry-over from other donors' samples.

Many counts were recorded for this clonotype. The germline gene is not matched at one end of the junction; a read error may be the cause. The V call is TRBV28, the J call TRBJ2-5; D not certain. The germline gives CDR1 MDHEN, CDR2 SYDVKM. The CDR3 extends over 13 amino acids. The CDR3 spells CASSRPPQEAQYF. The CDR3, as DNA: TGTGCCAGCAGCCGTCCCCCCCAAGAGGCCCAGTACTTC. The full variable domain, with the rest looked up from reference TRBV28 and TRBJ2-5, is DVKVTQSSRYLVKRTGEKVFLECVQDMDHENMFWYRQDPGLGLRLIYFSYDVKMKEKGDIPEGYSVSREKKERFSLILESASTNQTSMYLCASSRPPQEAQYFGPGTRLLVL.

The table lists this clonotype with many counts. The chain employs TRBV7-2 and TRBJ2-4; D might be TRBD2 (6 bases). This CDR3 spans 14 amino acids. The V and J ends lost 7 bases and 5 bases respectively, with 15 bases between them. Germline CDR1 reads SGHTA; CDR2 reads FQGNSA. In nucleotides, the CDR3 is TGTGCCAGCATGCGGGATTTACGAGAAAACATTCAGTACTTC. Translating gives CASMRDLRENIQYF.

This clonotype showed up many times. J is TRBJ2-1 and V is TRBV6-2 or TRBV6-3; 11 bases match TRBD2. This CDR3 is 15 amino acids long. Germline V gene sequence: CDR1 MNHEY, CDR2 SVGEGT. V gave up 6 bases and J gave up 7 bases; unmatched junction bases: 8. The CDR3 here is CASSRSGRARNEQFF. CDR3 DNA: TGTGCCAGCAGCCGTAGCGGGAGGGCGCGGAATGAGCAGTTCTTC.

This clonotype has at least ten counts. CDR3: CASSLGPMYSNQPQHF. As DNA, the CDR3 is TGTGCCAGCAGCTTAGGGCCGATGTATAGCAATCAGCCCCAGCATTTT. The genes are TRBV7-4 and TRBJ1-5; no firm D call. The CDR3 contains 16 residues. Per germline, CDR1 SGHVT and CDR2 SQSDAQ. V shed 1 base and J shed 0 bases, with 10 bases lying between them.

This clonotype was counted a few times. V usage is TRBV28 and J usage is TRBJ2-1, with D hard to call. Germline V gene data show CDR1 as MDHEN and CDR2 as SYDVKM. Trimming removed 4 bases from V and 8 bases from J, with 6 bases in between. The CDR3 sequence is 11 residues long. CDR3 amino acids: CASSSPYEQFF. CDR3 DNA sequence: TGTGCCAGCAGTTCCCCTTATGAGCAGTTCTTC.

The chain joins TRBV20-1 to TRBJ2-7; TRBD2 matches 12 bases. CDR1 and CDR2 from the germline V gene are DFQATT and SNEGSKA (reference sequence). V trimming: 5 bases; J trimming: 0 bases; junction bases outside the gene matches: 2. There are 14 residues in the CDR3. The CDR3 DNA sequence: TGCAGTGCTGGACTAGCGGGAAGCTCCTACGAGCAGTACTTC. It yields the protein CSAGLAGSSYEQYF.

The J gene is TRBJ1-4, the V gene TRBV20-1, with D possibly matching TRBD1 (6 bases). V was clipped by 3 bases and J by 4 bases, with 15 bases between them. Germline V gives CDR1 DFQATT, CDR2 SNEGSKA (reference sequence). The CDR3 has 15 residues. CDR3 sequence (DNA): TGCAGTGCTAGTTCTGACAGGCGGTTTAATGAAAAACTGTTTTTT. It encodes CSASSDRRFNEKLFF.

This clonotype occurred many times. The rearrangement links TRBV10-3 to TRBJ2-7; 8 bases are shared with TRBD1. Per germline, CDR1 ENHRY and CDR2 SYGVKD. The CDR3 is made up of 14 amino acids. Trimming at V came to 11 bases and at J to 3 bases, leaving 12 bases not matched to a gene. This chain's CDR3 is CAVLSDRGVYEQYF. The CDR3 DNA reads TGTGCCGTGTTGTCCGACAGGGGAGTCTACGAGCAGTACTTC.

This clonotype was counted a few times. V gene TRBV11-2 combines with J gene TRBJ1-5, with 9 bases matching TRBD1. The CDR3 extends over 15 amino acids. Germline V gene sequence: CDR1 SGHAT, CDR2 FQNNGV. With V trimmed by 5 bases and J by 9 bases, 11 bases remained unmatched. CDR3 loop: CASSRGQGPGWPQHF. Here the CDR3 DNA reads TGTGCCAGCAGCCGGGGACAGGGCCCGGGTTGGCCCCAGCATTTT.

The rearrangement uses TRBV20-1 and TRBJ2-2, with 10 bases matching TRBD2. The CDR3 loop spans 14 amino acids. Germline CDR1 reads DFQATT; CDR2 reads SNEGSKA (reference sequence). Losses at the gene ends were 6 bases for V and 4 bases for J; bases not matched to a gene: 5. The CDR3 DNA follows: TGCAGTGCGTGGACTAGCGGCTCCACCGGGGAGCTGTTTTTT. Protein: CSAWTSGSTGELFF.